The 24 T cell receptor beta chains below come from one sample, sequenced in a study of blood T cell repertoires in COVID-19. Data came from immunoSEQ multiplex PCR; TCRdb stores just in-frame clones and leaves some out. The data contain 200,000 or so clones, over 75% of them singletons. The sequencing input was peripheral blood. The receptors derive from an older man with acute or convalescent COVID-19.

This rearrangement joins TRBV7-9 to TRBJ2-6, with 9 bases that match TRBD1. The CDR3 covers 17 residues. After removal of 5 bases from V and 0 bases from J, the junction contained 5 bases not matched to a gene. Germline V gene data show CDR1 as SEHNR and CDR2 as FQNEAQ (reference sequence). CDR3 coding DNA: TGTGCCAGCAGCGTAGGGACAGGGTTCTCTGGGGCCAACGTCCTGACTTTC. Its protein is CASSVGTGFSGANVLTF.

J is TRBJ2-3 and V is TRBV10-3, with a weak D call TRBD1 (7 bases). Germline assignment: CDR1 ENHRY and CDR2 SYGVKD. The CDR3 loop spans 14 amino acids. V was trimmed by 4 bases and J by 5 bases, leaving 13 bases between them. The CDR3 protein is CAISAAQGGDTQYF. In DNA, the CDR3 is TGTGCCATCAGTGCTGCCCAGGGGGGAGATACGCAGTATTTT.

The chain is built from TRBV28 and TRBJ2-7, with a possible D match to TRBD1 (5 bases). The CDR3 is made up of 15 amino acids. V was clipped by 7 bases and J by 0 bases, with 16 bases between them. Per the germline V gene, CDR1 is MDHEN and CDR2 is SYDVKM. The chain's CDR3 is CASILQGPGSYEQYF. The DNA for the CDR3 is TGTGCCAGCATTCTTCAGGGTCCTGGCTCCTACGAGCAGTACTTC.

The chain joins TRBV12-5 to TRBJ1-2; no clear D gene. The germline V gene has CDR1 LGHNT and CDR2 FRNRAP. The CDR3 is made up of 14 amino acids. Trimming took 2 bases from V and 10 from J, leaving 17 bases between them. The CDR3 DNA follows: TGTGCTAGTGGTTTGCTCTCGGCAGGCCCTGACTACACCTTC. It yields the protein CASGLLSAGPDYTF.

This CDR3 is CASSLPQGLTIYF. In DNA form, the CDR3 reads TGTGCCAGCAGCCTGCCGCAGGGGTTGACCATATATTTT. This chain joins TRBV28 and TRBJ1-3; the D gene is possibly TRBD1 (6 bases). The V end lost 6 bases, the J end lost 10 bases, and 16 bases lay between the germline ends. The length of the CDR3 is 13 residues. Germline CDR1 MDHEN, CDR2 SYDVKM.

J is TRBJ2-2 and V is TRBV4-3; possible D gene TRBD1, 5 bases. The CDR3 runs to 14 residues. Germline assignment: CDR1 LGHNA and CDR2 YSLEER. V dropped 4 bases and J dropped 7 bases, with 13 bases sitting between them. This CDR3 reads CASSLDWGDGELFF. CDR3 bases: TGCGCCAGCAGCCTCGATTGGGGCGACGGGGAGCTGTTTTTT.

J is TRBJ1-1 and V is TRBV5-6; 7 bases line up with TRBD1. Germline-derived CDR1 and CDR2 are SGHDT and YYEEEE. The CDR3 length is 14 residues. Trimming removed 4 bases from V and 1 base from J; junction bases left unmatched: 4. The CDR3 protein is CASSPQGRNTEAFF. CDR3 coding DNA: TGTGCCAGCAGCCCACAGGGGCGGAACACTGAAGCTTTCTTT.

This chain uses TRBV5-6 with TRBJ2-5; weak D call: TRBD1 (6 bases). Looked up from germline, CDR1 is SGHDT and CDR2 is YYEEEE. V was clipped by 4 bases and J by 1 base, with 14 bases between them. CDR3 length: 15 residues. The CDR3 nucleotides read TGTGCCAGCAGCCCGCGCTGGGACACCCAAGAGACCCAGTACTTC. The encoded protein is CASSPRWDTQETQYF.

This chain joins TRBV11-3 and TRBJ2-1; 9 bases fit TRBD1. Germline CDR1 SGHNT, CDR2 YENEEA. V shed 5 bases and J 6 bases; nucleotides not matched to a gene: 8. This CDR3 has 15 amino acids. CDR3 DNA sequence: TGTGCCAGCAGCCTCGGGGACAGGGATGCCAATGAGCAGTTCTTC. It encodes CASSLGDRDANEQFF.

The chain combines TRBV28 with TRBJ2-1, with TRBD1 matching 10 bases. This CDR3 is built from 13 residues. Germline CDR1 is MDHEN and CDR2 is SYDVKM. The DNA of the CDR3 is TGTGTCTCCCGGACAGGGGGTTTCGGTGAGCAGTTCTTC. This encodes CVSRTGGFGEQFF.

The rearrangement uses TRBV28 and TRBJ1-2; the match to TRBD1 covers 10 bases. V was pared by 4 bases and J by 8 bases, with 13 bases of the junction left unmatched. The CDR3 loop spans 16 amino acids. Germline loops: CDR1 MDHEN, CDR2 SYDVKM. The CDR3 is CASSSWTGGRLWGYTF. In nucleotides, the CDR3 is TGTGCCAGCAGTTCGTGGACAGGGGGGCGCCTATGGGGCTACACCTTC.

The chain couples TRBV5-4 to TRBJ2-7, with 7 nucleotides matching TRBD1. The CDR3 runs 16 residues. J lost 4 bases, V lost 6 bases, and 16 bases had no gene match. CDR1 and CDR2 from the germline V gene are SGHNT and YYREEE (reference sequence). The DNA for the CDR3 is TGTGCCAGCAAATTCAAAGACAGGGTGGGATTGTACGAGCAGTACGTC. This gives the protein CASKFKDRVGLYEQYV.

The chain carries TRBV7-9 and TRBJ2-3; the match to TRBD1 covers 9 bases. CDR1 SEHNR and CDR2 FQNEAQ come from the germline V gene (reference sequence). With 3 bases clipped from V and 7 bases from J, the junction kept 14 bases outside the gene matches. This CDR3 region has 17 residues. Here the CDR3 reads CASSFWTGAGLYHTQYF. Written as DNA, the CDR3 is TGTGCCAGCAGCTTCTGGACAGGGGCTGGATTATACCATACGCAGTATTTT.

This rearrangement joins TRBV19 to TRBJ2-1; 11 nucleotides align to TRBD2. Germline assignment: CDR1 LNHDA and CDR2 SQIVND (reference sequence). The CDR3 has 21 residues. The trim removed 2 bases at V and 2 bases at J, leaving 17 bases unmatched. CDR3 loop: CASSIRELAGAVRGAYNEQFF. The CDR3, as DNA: TGTGCCAGTAGTATACGGGAACTAGCGGGAGCCGTCCGTGGTGCCTACAATGAGCAGTTCTTC.

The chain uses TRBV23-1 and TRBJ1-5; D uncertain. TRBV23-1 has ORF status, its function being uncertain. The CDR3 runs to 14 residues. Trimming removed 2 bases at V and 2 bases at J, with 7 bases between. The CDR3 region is CASSQGERNQPQHF. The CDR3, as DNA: TGCGCCAGCAGTCAAGGGGAGCGCAATCAGCCCCAGCATTTT.

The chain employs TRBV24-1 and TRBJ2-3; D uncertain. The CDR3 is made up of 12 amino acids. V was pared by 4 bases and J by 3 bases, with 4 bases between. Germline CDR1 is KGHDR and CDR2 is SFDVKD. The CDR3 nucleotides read TGTGCCACCAGTGACATTACAGATACGCAGTATTTT. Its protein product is CATSDITDTQYF.

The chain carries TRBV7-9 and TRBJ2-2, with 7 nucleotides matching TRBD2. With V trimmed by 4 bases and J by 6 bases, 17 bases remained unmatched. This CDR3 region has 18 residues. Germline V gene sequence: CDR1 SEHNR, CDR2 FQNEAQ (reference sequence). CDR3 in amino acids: CASSSWVGGSMSPGELFF. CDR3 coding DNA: TGTGCCAGCAGCTCCTGGGTAGGCGGGAGTATGTCCCCCGGGGAGCTGTTTTTT.

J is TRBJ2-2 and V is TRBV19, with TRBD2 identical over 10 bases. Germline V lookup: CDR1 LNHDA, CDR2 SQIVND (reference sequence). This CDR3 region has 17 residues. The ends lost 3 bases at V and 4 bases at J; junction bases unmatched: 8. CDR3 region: CASSIFLAGVVTGELFF. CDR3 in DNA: TGTGCCAGTAGTATTTTTCTAGCGGGAGTCGTCACCGGGGAGCTGTTTTTT. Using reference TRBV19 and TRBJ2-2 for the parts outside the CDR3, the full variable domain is DGGITQSPKYLFRKEGQNVTLSCEQNLNHDAMYWYRQDPGQGLRLIYYSQIVNDFQKGDIAEGYSVSREKKESFPLTVTSAQKNPTAFYLCASSIFLAGVVTGELFFGEGSRLTVL.

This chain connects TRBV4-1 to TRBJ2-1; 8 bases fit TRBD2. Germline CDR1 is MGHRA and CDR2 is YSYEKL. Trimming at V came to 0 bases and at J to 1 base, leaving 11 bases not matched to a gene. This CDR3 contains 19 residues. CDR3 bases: TGCGCCAGCAGCCAAGAGGGGAGTGTAGCGGGATTATCCTACAATGAGCAGTTCTTC. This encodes CASSQEGSVAGLSYNEQFF.

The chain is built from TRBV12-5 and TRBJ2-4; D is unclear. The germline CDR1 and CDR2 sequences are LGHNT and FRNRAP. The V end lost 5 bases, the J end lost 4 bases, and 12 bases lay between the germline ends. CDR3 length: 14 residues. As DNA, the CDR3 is TGTGCTAGTGGTCCCCCCGCGAGAAAAAACATTCAGTACTTC. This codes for CASGPPARKNIQYF.

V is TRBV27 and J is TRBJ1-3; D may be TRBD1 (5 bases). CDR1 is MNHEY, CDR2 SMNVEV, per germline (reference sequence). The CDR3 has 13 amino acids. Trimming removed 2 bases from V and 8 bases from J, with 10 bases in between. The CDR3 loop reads CASSLGRGDTIYF. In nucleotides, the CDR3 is TGTGCCAGCAGTTTAGGGCGGGGGGACACCATATATTTT.

The CDR3 loop is CASREQINTGELFF. The CDR3 bases are TGTGCCAGCAGGGAACAGATTAACACCGGGGAGCTGTTTTTT. The rearrangement uses TRBV6-4 and TRBJ2-2; unclear D gene. The germline CDR1 and CDR2 sequences are MRHNA and SNTAGT. The CDR3 runs 14 residues. V was cut by 6 bases and J by 2 bases, with 10 bases left in between.

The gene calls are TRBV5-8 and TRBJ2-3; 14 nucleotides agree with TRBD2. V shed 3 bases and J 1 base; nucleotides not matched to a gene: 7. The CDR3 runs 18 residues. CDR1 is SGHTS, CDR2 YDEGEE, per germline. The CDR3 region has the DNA TGTGCCAGCAGCTCCGGGACTAGCGGGAGTGTGGGCACAGATACGCAGTATTTT. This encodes CASSSGTSGSVGTDTQYF. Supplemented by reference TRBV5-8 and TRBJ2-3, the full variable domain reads EAGVTQSPTHLIKTRGQQATLRCSPISGHTSVYWYQQALGLGLQFLLWYDEGEERNRGNFPPRFSGRQFPNYSSELNVNALELEDSALYLCASSSGTSGSVGTDTQYFGPGTRLTVL.

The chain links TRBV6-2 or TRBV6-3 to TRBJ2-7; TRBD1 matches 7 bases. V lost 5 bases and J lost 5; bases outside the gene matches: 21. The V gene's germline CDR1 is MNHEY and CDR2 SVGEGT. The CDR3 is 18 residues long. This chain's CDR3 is CASSPERTGRGMRNEQYV. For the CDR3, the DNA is TGTGCCAGCAGTCCAGAGCGGACAGGCCGGGGAATGAGGAACGAGCAGTACGTC.